The text below deals with one T cell receptor beta chain. What it binds is unknown. Cell sorting via CD45RO/CCR7/CD25/CD127/CD95/CD27 was performed to obtain CD4+ naive, central memory, regulatory and stem cell-like memory cells. CDR1 MNHNY and CDR2 SVGAGI come from the germline V gene (reference sequence). The V end lost 2 bases, the J end lost 0 bases, and 7 bases lay between the germline ends. The CDR3 has 14 residues. These data originate in a study of beta chain features in type 1 diabetes. Study conclusions and caveats: Whether HLA type influences TCRB rearrangement remained unresolved here. People with Type 1 diabetes carried modestly yet significantly shorter TCRB CDR3s in all four CD4+ subsets. A greater similarity of naive, central memory and Treg TCRB repertoires was seen among patients than among healthy donors. Patients with type 1 diabetes showed fewer VDJ junction insertions and more deletions.

The authors reverse transcribed all of the isolated RNA, so sequencing captured expressed TCRB transcripts. Assay: immunoSEQ multiplex PCR; the TCRdb copy retains only in-frame clones and omits some. The sample includes roughly 700,000 clones, 13% of them seen just once. The J gene is TRBJ1-1, the V gene TRBV6-6; D not resolved. This sequence was found in a man aged 18 to 29 with type 1 diabetes. Sequencing was performed on naive CD4+ T cells from blood. CDR3 DNA sequence: TGTGCCAGCAGTTACAAAGAGGTGAACACTGAAGCTTTCTTT. Its protein is CASSYKEVNTEAFF.